This entry is about one T cell receptor beta chain. Its specificity is not known. The germline gene is not matched at one end of the junction; a read error may be the cause. From germline, CDR1 is DFQATT and CDR2 SNEGSKA (reference sequence). The CDR3 has 11 residues. Quantitative molecular-barcoded 5'-RACE generated the TCR beta libraries. TCRdb used MiXCR to reprocess the 5' RACE reads, holding one entry per CDR3 protein. The data contain roughly 120,000 distinct CDR3 sequences, over 6% of them seen just once; the ten biggest clones take up 12%. The source of the sample is a study of CD8 T cells in ankylosing spondylitis. Study-level points and caveats: Significantly higher representation of disease-linked clones was reported for matched ankylosing spondylitis synovial fluid. Blood of patients with ankylosing spondylitis appeared to be characterized by a TCR beta motif of several highly homologous variants.

The source of this sequence is a male donor with ankylosing spondylitis or in good health (not recorded which). The V gene is TRBV20-1, the J gene TRBJ2-1; D is unresolved. Sequencing was done on a sample of blood, either unsorted or a sorted T cell fraction (not recorded which). The CDR3 loop is CSARDAYEQFF. The CDR3 coding sequence is TGCAGTGCCAGAGATGCATATGAGCAGTTCTTC.